A single sample gave rise to the 21 T cell receptor beta chains below, sequenced in a study of blood T cell repertoires in COVID-19. Profiled with immunoSEQ multiplex PCR; TCRdb holds only in-frame clones, not every one. The sample contains 200,000 or so clones, about 90% of which appear only once. The sequenced sample was PBMCs or T cells enriched from blood (not recorded which). Every receptor here comes from a woman under 30 who had recovered from COVID-19.

This rearrangement joins TRBV5-1 to TRBJ2-1; 11 nucleotides line up with TRBD1. CDR1 and CDR2 from the germline V gene are SGHRS and YFSETQ. The CDR3 covers 19 residues. V was clipped by 0 bases and J by 0 bases; unmatched bases: 8. The CDR3 loop reads CASSLAGGQGVFSYNEQFF. CDR3 sequence (DNA): TGCGCCAGCAGCTTGGCGGGGGGACAGGGGGTCTTCTCCTACAATGAGCAGTTCTTC.

The chain couples TRBV7-3 to TRBJ2-3, with TRBD1 as a possible D gene (5 bases). Per the germline V gene, CDR1 is SGHTA and CDR2 is FQGTGA. This CDR3 has 15 residues. V dropped 5 bases and J dropped 2 bases, with 14 bases sitting between them. This CDR3 is CASSPRGGFTDTQYF. In DNA form, the CDR3 reads TGTGCCAGCAGCCCAAGGGGTGGTTTCACAGATACGCAGTATTTT.

This rearrangement joins TRBV6-5 to TRBJ1-6, with 9 bases aligning to TRBD1. This CDR3 is built from 15 residues. Germline loops: CDR1 MNHEY, CDR2 SVGAGI. Trimming removed 5 bases from V and 9 bases from J; junction bases left unmatched: 8. CDR3 in DNA: TGTGCCAGCAGTACCCTCGGGACAGGGAGTTCACCCCTCCACTTT. Its protein product is CASSTLGTGSSPLHF.

By sample fraction, this clone is medium-sized. The gene calls are TRBV5-6 and TRBJ1-1; TRBD1 matches 9 bases. J lost 4 bases, V lost 3 bases, and 13 bases had no gene match. Germline V gives CDR1 SGHDT, CDR2 YYEEEE. This CDR3 is built from 17 residues. In nucleotides, the CDR3 is TGTGCCAGCAGCTGGGGGCCACAGGGGGCTCTGGGCACTGAAGCTTTCTTT. This codes for CASSWGPQGALGTEAFF.

V gene TRBV29-1 combines with J gene TRBJ1-4; D is undetermined. The CDR3 consists of 13 residues. The V end was cut by 0 bases, the J end by 8 bases, with 10 bases between. The germline V gene encodes CDR1 SQVTM and CDR2 ANQGSEA. The CDR3 loop reads CSVEDRGREKLFF. CDR3 DNA sequence: TGCAGCGTTGAAGATCGAGGCCGCGAAAAACTGTTTTTT.

This clone was observed a few times. The chain has TRBV3-1 (or the pseudogene TRBV3-2) and TRBJ2-1, with 8 positions matching TRBD2. The ends lost 1 base at V and 5 bases at J; junction bases unmatched: 4. The CDR3 consists of 15 residues. Germline CDR1 reads LGHDT; CDR2 reads YNNKEL (reference sequence). CDR3 amino acids: CASSQARGANNEQFF. CDR3 DNA sequence: TGTGCCAGCAGCCAAGCGCGGGGGGCCAACAATGAGCAGTTCTTC.

This rearrangement joins TRBV7-9 to TRBJ1-2; 8 positions agree with TRBD1. Germline CDR1 and CDR2: SEHNR and FQNEAQ (reference sequence). The CDR3 is made up of 14 amino acids. Germline trimming cut 1 base from V and 7 bases from J; bases unmatched to any gene: 5. In DNA, the CDR3 is TGTGCCAGCAGCTTAGGGCAGGGGGCCTTTGGCTACACCTTC. It is translated as CASSLGQGAFGYTF.

V usage is TRBV2 and J usage is TRBJ2-7; a possible D gene is TRBD2 (6 bases). The germline V gene encodes CDR1 SNHLY and CDR2 FYNNEI. V dropped 8 bases and J dropped 4 bases, with 6 bases sitting between them. The CDR3 length is 10 residues. CDR3 loop: CASGGYEQYF. In DNA, the CDR3 is TGTGCCAGCGGGGGGTACGAGCAGTACTTC.

J is TRBJ2-1 and V is TRBV30; D unclear. The CDR3 is 11 amino acids. Looked up from germline, CDR1 is GTSNPN and CDR2 is SVGIG (reference sequence). The V end was cut by 6 bases, the J end by 4 bases, with 7 bases between. CDR3 nucleotides: TGTGCCTGCACTTGGTACAATGAGCAGTTCTTC. Amino acids: CACTWYNEQFF. Looking up the rest from reference TRBV30 and TRBJ2-1 gives the full variable domain: SQTIHQWPATLVQPVGSPLSLECTVEGTSNPNLYWYRQAAGRGLQLLFYSVGIGQISSEVPQNLSASRPQDRQFILSSKKLLLSDSGFYLCACTWYNEQFFGPGTRLTVL.

The rearrangement links TRBV9 to TRBJ2-3, with TRBD1 as a possible D gene (6 bases). Trimming cost V 0 bases and J 4 bases, with 12 bases left between them. The CDR3 is 15 residues long. Germline V lookup: CDR1 SGDLS, CDR2 YYNGEE. CDR3 amino acids: CASSVEFQGSDTQYF. The CDR3 region has the DNA TGTGCCAGCAGCGTAGAGTTTCAGGGGTCAGATACGCAGTATTTT.

The CDR3, as DNA: TGTGCCAGCAGCTTTACATCGATGCCTAATGAAAAACTGTTTTTT. Translation: CASSFTSMPNEKLFF. The V and J genes are TRBV7-3 and TRBJ1-4; D uncertain. The CDR3 has 15 residues. V was pared by 3 bases and J by 3 bases, with 11 bases between. Germline V CDR1 and CDR2: SGHTA, FQGTGA.

This clone appeared many times. The chain employs TRBV19 and TRBJ1-4, with 7 bases matching TRBD1. V gave up 8 bases and J gave up 5 bases; unmatched junction bases: 5. This CDR3 comprises 13 residues. Germline-derived CDR1 and CDR2 are LNHDA and SQIVND (reference sequence). The chain's CDR3 is CASWDSWNEKLFF. The CDR3 nucleotides are TGTGCCAGTTGGGACAGTTGGAATGAAAAACTGTTTTTT.

The chain has TRBV27 and TRBJ2-2; a possible D gene is TRBD1 (6 bases). This CDR3 spans 17 amino acids. V gave up 0 bases and J gave up 3 bases, with 14 bases separating them. Looked up from germline, CDR1 is MNHEY and CDR2 is SMNVEV (reference sequence). CDR3 residues: CASSLSSQGKDTGELFF. The CDR3 nucleotides are TGTGCCAGCAGTTTATCTTCTCAGGGGAAGGACACCGGGGAGCTGTTTTTT.

The chain recombines TRBV11-2 with TRBJ2-5; D possibly corresponds to TRBD2 (6 bases). Germline V gene data show CDR1 as SGHAT and CDR2 as FQNNGV. This CDR3 has 14 amino acids. With 0 bases removed from V and 5 bases from J, the gap between germline ends came to 10 bases. In nucleotides, the CDR3 is TGTGCCAGCAGCTTAGATCGGGGGAGGGAGACCCAGTACTTC. The encoded protein is CASSLDRGRETQYF. Variable domain in full (rest from reference TRBV11-2 and TRBJ2-5): EAGVAQSPRYKIIEKRQSVAFWCNPISGHATLYWYQQILGQGPKLLIQFQNNGVVDDSQLPKDRFSAERLKGVDSTLKIQPAKLEDSAVYLCASSLDRGRETQYFGPGTRLLVL.

The rearrangement joins TRBV6-4 to TRBJ2-2; no firm D call. Looked up from germline, CDR1 is MRHNA and CDR2 is SNTAGT. This CDR3 is built from 14 residues. V lost 2 bases and J 1 base, leaving 5 bases between the germline ends. CDR3 residues: CASSDTGNTGELFF. The CDR3, as DNA: TGTGCCAGCAGTGACACGGGGAACACCGGGGAGCTGTTTTTT.

The chain uses TRBV28 and TRBJ1-2; TRBD1 aligns across 10 bases. The CDR3 length is 15 residues. The junction had 7 bases not matched to a gene; V was cut back by 7 bases and J by 2 bases. From germline, CDR1 is MDHEN and CDR2 SYDVKM. CDR3 residues: CASTPGQGGNYGYTF. As DNA, the CDR3 is TGTGCCAGCACTCCTGGACAGGGGGGGAACTATGGCTACACCTTC.

This clone was observed a handful of times. CDR3 sequence: CASTVVGNQPQHF. The DNA of the CDR3 is TGTGCCAGCACCGTAGTGGGCAATCAGCCCCAGCATTTT. This sequence joins TRBV28 and TRBJ1-5; D gene ambiguous. V was clipped by 7 bases and J by 2 bases, with 9 bases between them. This CDR3 is 13 amino acids long. The germline V gene has CDR1 MDHEN and CDR2 SYDVKM.

This chain uses TRBV10-3 with TRBJ1-6, with D possibly being TRBD1 (5 bases). Trimming pared 3 bases from V and 15 bases from J, leaving 9 bases between. The CDR3 spans 11 residues. Germline V lookup: CDR1 ENHRY, CDR2 SYGVKD. The CDR3 nucleotides are TGTGCCATCAGTGAAACAGGCGACCTCCACTTT. It codes for CAISETGDLHF.

CDR3 residues: CASSFQEGYEQYF. DNA for the CDR3: TGTGCCAGCAGTTTTCAGGAGGGATACGAGCAGTACTTC. This chain joins TRBV27 and TRBJ2-7; possibly TRBD2 for D (6 bases). This CDR3 spans 13 amino acids. The V end was cut by 3 bases, the J end by 4 bases, with 10 bases between. The germline V gene encodes CDR1 MNHEY and CDR2 SMNVEV (reference sequence).

The chain employs TRBV5-5 and TRBJ1-5; no reliable D call. Germline V CDR1 and CDR2: SGHKS, YYEKEE (reference sequence). The CDR3 runs 14 residues. Trimming cost V 1 base and J 6 bases, with 11 bases left between them. CDR3 nucleotides: TGTGCCAGCAGCTTGCACAGCGGTGGTCAGCCCCAGCATTTT. It translates to CASSLHSGGQPQHF.

This clone has just a few counts. Here the CDR3 DNA reads TGTGCCAGCAGTGCCTCAGGGGCTGGGTCCTACGAGCAGTACTTC. Encoded protein: CASSASGAGSYEQYF. The rearrangement joins TRBV27 to TRBJ2-7; TRBD1 is a possible D gene (6 bases). Trimming shortened V by 5 bases and J by 1 base, and 15 bases separated the two germline ends. Looked up from germline, CDR1 is MNHEY and CDR2 is SMNVEV (reference sequence). The CDR3 sequence is 15 residues long.